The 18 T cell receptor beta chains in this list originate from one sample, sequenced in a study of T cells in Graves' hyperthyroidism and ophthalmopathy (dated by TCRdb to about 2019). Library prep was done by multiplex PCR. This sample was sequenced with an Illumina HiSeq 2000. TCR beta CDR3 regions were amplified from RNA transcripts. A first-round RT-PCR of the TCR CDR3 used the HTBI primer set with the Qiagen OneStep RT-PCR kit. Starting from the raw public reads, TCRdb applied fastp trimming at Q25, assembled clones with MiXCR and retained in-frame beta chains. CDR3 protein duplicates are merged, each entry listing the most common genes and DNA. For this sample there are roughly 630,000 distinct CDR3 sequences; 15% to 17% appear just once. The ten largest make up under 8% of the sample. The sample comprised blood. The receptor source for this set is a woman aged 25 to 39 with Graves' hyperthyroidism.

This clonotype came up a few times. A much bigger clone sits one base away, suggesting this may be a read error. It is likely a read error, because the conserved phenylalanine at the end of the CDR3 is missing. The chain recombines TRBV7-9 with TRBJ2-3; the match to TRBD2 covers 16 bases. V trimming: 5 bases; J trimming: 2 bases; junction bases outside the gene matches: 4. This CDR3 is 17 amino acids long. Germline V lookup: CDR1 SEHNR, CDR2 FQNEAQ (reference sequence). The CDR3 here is CASSKGLAGGNTDTQYL. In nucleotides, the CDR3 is TGTGCCAGCAGCAAGGGACTAGCGGGAGGGAACACAGATACGCAGTATCTT.

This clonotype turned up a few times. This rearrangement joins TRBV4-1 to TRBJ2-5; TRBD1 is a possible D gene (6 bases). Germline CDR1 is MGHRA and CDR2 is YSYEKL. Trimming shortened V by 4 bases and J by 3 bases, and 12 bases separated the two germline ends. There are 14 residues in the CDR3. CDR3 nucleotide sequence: TGCGCCAGCAGCCGGTCCAGGGGAGAAGAGACCCAGTACTTC. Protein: CASSRSRGEETQYF.

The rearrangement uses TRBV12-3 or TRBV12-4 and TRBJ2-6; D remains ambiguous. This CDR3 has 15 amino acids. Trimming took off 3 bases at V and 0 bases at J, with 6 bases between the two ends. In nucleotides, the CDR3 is TGTGCCAGCAGTTTCAAGGTCTCTGGGGCCAACGTCCTGACTTTC. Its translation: CASSFKVSGANVLTF.

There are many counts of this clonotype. CDR3 sequence reads: CASSLPFGQGGTGELFF. The CDR3 nucleotides are TGTGCCAGCAGTTTACCCTTTGGGCAGGGAGGCACCGGGGAGCTGTTTTTT. The rearrangement joins TRBV12-3 or TRBV12-4 to TRBJ2-2, with D perhaps TRBD2 (6 bases). The length of the CDR3 is 17 residues. V was shortened by 2 bases and J by 4 bases, with 17 bases between the two germline ends.

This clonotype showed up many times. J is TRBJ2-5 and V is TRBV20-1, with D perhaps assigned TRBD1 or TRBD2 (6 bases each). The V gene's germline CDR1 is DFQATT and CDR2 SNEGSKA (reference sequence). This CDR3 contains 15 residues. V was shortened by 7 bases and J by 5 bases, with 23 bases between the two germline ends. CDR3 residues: CSVTTGRGGGETQYF. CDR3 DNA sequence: TGCAGTGTTACAACAGGGCGAGGAGGGGGGGAGACCCAGTACTTC.

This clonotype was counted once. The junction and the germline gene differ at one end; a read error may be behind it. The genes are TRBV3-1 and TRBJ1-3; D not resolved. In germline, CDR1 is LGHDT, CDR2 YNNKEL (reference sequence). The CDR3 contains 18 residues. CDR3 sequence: CTSSQLSWTARSGNTIYF. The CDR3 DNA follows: TGTACCAGCAGCCAATTGTCGTGGACGGCTCGCTCTGGAAACACCATATATTTT.

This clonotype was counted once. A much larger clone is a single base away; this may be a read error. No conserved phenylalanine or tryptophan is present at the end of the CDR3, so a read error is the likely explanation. CDR3 nucleotides: TGTGCCAGCAGTGAAGCTAGGGGGACCTACAATGAGCAGTTCCTC. It encodes CASSEARGTYNEQFL. The chain couples TRBV2 to TRBJ2-1; TRBD1 is a possible D gene (6 bases). This CDR3 region has 15 residues. The germline V and J ends were trimmed by 0 bases and 2 bases, with 8 bases remaining between them. Germline CDR1 and CDR2: SNHLY and FYNNEI.

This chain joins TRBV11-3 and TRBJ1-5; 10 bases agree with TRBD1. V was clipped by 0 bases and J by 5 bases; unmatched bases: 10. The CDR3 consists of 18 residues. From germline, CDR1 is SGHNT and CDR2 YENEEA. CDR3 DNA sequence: TGTGCCAGCAGCTTAGATCGCCGGGACAGGGGTGGAGATCAGCCCCAGCATTTT. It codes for CASSLDRRDRGGDQPQHF.

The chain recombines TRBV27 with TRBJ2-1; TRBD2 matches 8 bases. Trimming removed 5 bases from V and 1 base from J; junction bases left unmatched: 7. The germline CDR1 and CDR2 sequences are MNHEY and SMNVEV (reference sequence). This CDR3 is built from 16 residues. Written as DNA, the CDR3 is TGTGCCAGCAGTGGGCCAGCGGGAGTTTCCTACAATGAGCAGTTCTTC. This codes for CASSGPAGVSYNEQFF.

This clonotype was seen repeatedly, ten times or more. The DNA for the CDR3 is TGTGCCAGCAGCCCGCGGGGACTAGCGGTCACAGATACGCAGTATTTT. Translation: CASSPRGLAVTDTQYF. The chain joins TRBV7-2 to TRBJ2-3, with 11 bases that match TRBD2. Trimming took 5 bases from V and 2 from J; bases not matched to a gene: 6. Germline CDR1 SGHTA, CDR2 FQGNSA. This CDR3 is 16 amino acids long.

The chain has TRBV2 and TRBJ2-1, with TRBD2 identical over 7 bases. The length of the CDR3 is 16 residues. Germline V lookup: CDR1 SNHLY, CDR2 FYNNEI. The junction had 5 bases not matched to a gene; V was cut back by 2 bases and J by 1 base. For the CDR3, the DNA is TGTGCCAGCAGTGAACTAGCGGAGTGGTCCTACAATGAGCAGTTCTTC. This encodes CASSELAEWSYNEQFF. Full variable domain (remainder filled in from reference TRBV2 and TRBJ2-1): EPEVTQTPSHQVTQMGQEVILRCVPISNHLYFYWYRQILGQKVEFLVSFYNNEISEKSEIFDDQFSVERPDGSNFTLKIRSTKLEDSAMYFCASSELAEWSYNEQFFGPGTRLTVL.

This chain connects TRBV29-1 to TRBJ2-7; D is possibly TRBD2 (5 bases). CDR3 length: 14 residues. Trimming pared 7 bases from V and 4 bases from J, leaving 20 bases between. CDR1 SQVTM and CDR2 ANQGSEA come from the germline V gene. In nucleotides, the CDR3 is TGCAGCGGGACTGGGTCTTCTCTCGGATACGAGCAGTACTTC. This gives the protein CSGTGSSLGYEQYF.

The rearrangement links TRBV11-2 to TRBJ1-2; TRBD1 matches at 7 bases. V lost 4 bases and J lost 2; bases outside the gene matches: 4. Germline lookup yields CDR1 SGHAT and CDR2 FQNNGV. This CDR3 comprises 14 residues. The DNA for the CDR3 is TGTGCCAGCAGCTCAATGACAGGGAACTATGGCTACACCTTC. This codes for CASSSMTGNYGYTF.

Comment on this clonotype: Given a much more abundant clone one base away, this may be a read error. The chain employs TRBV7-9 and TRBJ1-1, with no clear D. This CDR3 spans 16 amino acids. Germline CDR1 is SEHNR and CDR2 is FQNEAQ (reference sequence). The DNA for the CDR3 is TGTGCCAGCAGTAAGGCGGAATCCATCATGAACACTGAAGCTCTCTTT. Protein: CASSKAESIMNTEALF.

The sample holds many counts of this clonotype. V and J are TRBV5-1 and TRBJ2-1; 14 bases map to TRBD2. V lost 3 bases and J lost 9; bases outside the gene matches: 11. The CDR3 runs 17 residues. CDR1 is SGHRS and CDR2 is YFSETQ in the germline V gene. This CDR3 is CASSSPGLAGDGTEQFF. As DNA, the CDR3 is TGCGCCAGCAGCTCCCCGGGACTAGCGGGAGACGGGACTGAGCAGTTCTTC.

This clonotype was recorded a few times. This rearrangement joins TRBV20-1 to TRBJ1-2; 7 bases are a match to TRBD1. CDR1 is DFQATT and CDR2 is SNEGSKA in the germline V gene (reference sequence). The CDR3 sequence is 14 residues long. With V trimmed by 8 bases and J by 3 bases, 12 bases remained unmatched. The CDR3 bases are TGCAGTACTAAAGAGGACAGGTCATACTATGGCTACACCTTC. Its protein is CSTKEDRSYYGYTF.

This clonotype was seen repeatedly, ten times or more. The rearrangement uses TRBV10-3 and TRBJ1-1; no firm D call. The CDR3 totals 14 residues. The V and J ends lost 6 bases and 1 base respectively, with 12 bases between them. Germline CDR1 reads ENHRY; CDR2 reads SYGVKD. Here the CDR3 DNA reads TGTGCCATCAGAATTGGACCTAGGAACACTGAAGCTTTCTTT. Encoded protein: CAIRIGPRNTEAFF.

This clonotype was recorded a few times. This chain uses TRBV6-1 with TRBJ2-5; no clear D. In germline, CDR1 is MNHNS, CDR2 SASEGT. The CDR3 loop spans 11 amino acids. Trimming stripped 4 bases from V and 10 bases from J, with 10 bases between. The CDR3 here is CASSGVSDQYF. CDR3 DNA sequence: TGTGCCAGCAGTGGAGTTTCCGACCAGTACTTC.